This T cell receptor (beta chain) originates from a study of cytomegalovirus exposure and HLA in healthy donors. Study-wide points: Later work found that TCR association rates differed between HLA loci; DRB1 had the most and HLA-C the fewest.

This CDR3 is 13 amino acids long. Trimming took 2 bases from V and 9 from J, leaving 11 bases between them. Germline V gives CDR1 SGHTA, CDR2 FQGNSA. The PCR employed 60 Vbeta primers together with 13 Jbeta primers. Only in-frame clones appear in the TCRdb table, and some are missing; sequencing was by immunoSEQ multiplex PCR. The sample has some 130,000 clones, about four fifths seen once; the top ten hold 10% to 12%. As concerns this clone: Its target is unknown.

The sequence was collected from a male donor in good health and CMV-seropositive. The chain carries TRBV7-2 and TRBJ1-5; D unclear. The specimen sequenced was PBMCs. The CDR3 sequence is CASSLRGSRPQHF. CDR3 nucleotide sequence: TGTGCCAGCAGCTTACGAGGGTCACGGCCCCAGCATTTT.